This is a list of T cell receptor beta chains from one sample in a study of blood T cell repertoires in COVID-19. Sequencing was performed with immunoSEQ multiplex PCR; in TCRdb, only in-frame clones are kept and a portion is missing. Of some 110,000 clones listed, around 74% are singletons. Sample: peripheral blood. The receptors here all came from a woman in her seventies with acute or convalescent COVID-19. Both conserved end residues are part of each CDR3. D genes are given only for firm matches. A clone size is listed for some rows: how often the clone was seen (once, few, many), or a class if it is expanded.

>TRBJ2-1|NA|TRBV9|15|NA
TGTGCCAGCAGCGTAACTTCGGGGGGCAGGGATGAGCAGTTCTTC
CASSVTSGGRDEQFF
>TRBJ1-2|NA|TRBV30|13|NA
TGTGCCTGGAGTGGTACAGGAGTAGGGGGCTACACCTTC
CAWSGTGVGGYTF
>TRBJ1-2|NA|TRBV6-5|15|TRBD1
TGTGCCAGCAGTCACGGACAGGGGAAAAGCTATGGCTACACCTTC
CASSHGQGKSYGYTF
>TRBJ2-4|NA|TRBV14|14|NA
TGTGCCAGCAGCCAAGATTTAAGCCACCAGGTTCAGTACTTC
CASSQDLSHQVQYF
>TRBJ2-5|NA|TRBV4-1|18|TRBD1
TGCGCCAGCAGCCCGCTGGCCGAGAGATTCGGACAGGGCGAGACCCAGTACTTC
CASSPLAERFGQGETQYF
>TRBJ1-1|few|TRBV3-1/TRBV3-2|14|NA
TGTGCCAGCAGCCAAGCGGGGGAGGACACTGAAGCTTTCTTT
CASSQAGEDTEAFF
>TRBJ2-4|NA|TRBV2|12|NA
TGTGCCAGCCGGCTAGCAGGACCGAGGGAGTACTTC
CASRLAGPREYF
>TRBJ1-1|once|TRBV5-4|14|NA
TGTGCCAGCAGCCAAACAGGTACGAACACTGAAGCTTTCTTT
CASSQTGTNTEAFF
>TRBJ1-5|NA|TRBV10-2|12|NA
TGCGCCAGCGGGCCCCCAGATCAGCCCCAGCATTTT
CASGPPDQPQHF
>TRBJ1-1|NA|TRBV21-1|13|NA
TGTGCCAGCAGTATCACAGGGGACACTGAAGCTTTCTTT
CASSITGDTEAFF
>TRBJ2-7|NA|TRBV27|13|TRBD1
TGTGCCAGCAGGGGGGACAGCGCCTACGAGCAGTACTTC
CASRGDSAYEQYF
>TRBJ2-1|NA|TRBV4-2|16|NA
TGTGCCAGCAGCCAAGAAGCCCCAATCTCCTACAATGAGCAGTTCTTC
CASSQEAPISYNEQFF
>TRBJ1-5|NA|TRBV3-1/TRBV3-2|15|NA
TGTGCCAGCAGCCAAGATTCCTATCCCAATCAGCCCCAGCATTTT
CASSQDSYPNQPQHF
>TRBJ2-3|NA|TRBV2|15|NA
TGTGCCAGCCTCGAGGGACACCTTAGCACAGATACGCAGTATTTT
CASLEGHLSTDTQYF
>TRBJ1-6|medium-sized|TRBV3-1/TRBV3-2|14|TRBD1
TGTGCCAGCAGGGGGACAGCCTATAATTCACCCCTCCACTTT
CASRGTAYNSPLHF
>TRBJ1-3|few|TRBV19|14|NA
TGTGCCAGTAGTACCGGGGACGGACAGAACACCATATATTTT
CASSTGDGQNTIYF